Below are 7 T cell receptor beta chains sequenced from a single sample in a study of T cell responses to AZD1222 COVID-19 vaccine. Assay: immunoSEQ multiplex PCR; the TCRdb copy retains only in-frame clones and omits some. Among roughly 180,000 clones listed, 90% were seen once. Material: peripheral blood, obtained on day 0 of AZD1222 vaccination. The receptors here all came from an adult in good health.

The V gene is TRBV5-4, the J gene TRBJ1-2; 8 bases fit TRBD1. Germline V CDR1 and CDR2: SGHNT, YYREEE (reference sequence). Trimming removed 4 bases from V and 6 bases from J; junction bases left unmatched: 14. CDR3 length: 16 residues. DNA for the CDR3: TGTGCCAGCAGCCCCCATACAGGGGGGGTCTTTGATGGCTACACCTTC. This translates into CASSPHTGGVFDGYTF.

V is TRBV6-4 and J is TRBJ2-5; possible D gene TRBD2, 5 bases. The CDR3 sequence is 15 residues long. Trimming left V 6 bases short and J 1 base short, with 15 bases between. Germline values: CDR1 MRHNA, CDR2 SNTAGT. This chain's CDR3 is CASSELVSPQETQYF. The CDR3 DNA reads TGTGCCAGCAGCGAACTAGTTTCCCCCCAAGAGACCCAGTACTTC.

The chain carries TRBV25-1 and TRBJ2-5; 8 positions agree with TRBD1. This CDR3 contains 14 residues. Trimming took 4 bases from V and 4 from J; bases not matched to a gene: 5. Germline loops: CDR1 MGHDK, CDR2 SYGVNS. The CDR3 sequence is CASSVSRGPETQYF. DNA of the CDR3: TGTGCCAGCAGTGTGTCCAGGGGGCCAGAGACCCAGTACTTC.

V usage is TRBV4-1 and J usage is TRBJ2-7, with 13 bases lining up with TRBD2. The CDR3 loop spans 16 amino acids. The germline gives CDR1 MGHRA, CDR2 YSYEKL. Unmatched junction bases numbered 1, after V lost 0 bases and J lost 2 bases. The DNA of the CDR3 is TGCGCCAGCAGCCAAGAACTAGCGGGGGGGACCTACGAGCAGTACTTC. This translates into CASSQELAGGTYEQYF.

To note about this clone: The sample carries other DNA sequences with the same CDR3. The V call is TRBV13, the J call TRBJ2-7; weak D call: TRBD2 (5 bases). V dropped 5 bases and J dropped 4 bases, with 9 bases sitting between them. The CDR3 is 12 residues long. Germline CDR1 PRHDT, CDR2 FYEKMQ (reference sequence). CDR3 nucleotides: TGTGCCAGCAGCCTAACGGGATACGAGCAGTACTTC. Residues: CASSLTGYEQYF.

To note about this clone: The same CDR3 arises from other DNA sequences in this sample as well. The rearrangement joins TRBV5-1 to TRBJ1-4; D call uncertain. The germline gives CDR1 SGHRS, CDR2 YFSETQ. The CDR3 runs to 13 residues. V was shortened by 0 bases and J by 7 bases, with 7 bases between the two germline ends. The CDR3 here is CASSLGGSEKLFF. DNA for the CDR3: TGCGCCAGCAGCTTGGGAGGGAGTGAAAAACTGTTTTTT. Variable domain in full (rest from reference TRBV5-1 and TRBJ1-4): KAGVTQTPRYLIKTRGQQVTLSCSPISGHRSVSWYQQTPGQGLQFLFEYFSETQRNKGNFPGRFSGRQFSNSRSEMNVSTLELGDSALYLCASSLGGSEKLFFGSGTQLSVL.

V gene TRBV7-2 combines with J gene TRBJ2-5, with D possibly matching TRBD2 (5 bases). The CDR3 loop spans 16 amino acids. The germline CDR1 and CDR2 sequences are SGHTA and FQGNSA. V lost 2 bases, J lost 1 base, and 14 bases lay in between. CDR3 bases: TGTGCCAGCAGCTTAAGGGCTACTCGGGGCCAAGAGACCCAGTACTTC. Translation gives CASSLRATRGQETQYF.